This record covers a single T cell receptor (beta chain). As handled by the study authors: It was from reference gene primer amplification that nucleated cell counts were estimated. Libraries were prepared by immunoSEQ multiplex PCR; TCRdb keeps only in-frame clonotypes and omits some of them. The DNA gave D and trimming, while V, J and clone size come from that table. The table has about 190,000 clones, over 80% seen once. The data stem from a study of blood T cell repertoires in COVID-19. In the study overall: There were acute and convalescent COVID-19 samples, and they came from the United States, Italy and Spain.

Trimming removed 0 bases from V and 2 bases from J, with 8 bases in between. The CDR3 consists of 14 residues. Germline CDR1 SGHRS, CDR2 YFSETQ. This chain connects TRBV5-1 to TRBJ1-2; no firm D call. The TCR sequence derives from a woman in her 30s with acute or convalescent COVID-19. The specimen was peripheral blood. The DNA of the CDR3 is TGCGCCAGCAGCTTGGCCCCAGGCAACTATGGCTACACCTTC. It specifies CASSLAPGNYGYTF.